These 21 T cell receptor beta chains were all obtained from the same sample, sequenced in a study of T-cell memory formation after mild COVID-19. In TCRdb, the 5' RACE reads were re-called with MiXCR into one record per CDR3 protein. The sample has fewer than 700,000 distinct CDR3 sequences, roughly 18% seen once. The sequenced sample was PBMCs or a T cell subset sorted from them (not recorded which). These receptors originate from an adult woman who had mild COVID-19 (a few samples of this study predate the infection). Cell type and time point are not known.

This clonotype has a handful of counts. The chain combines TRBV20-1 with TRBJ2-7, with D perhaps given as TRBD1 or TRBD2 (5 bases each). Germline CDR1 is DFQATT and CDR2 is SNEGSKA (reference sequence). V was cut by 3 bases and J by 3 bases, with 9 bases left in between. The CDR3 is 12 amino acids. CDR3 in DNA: TGCAGTGCTAGCGGGGCAAACTACGAGCAGTACTTC. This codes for CSASGANYEQYF.

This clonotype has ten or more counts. CDR3 DNA: TGTGCCAGCAGATACCTTCCGGGACAGGGGGGTTACAATGAGCAGTTCTTC. As protein: CASRYLPGQGGYNEQFF. The chain is built from TRBV5-5 and TRBJ2-1, with 11 bases that match TRBD1. CDR1 is SGHKS, CDR2 YYEKEE, per germline (reference sequence). The CDR3 is made up of 17 amino acids. J lost 4 bases, V lost 5 bases, and 11 bases had no gene match.

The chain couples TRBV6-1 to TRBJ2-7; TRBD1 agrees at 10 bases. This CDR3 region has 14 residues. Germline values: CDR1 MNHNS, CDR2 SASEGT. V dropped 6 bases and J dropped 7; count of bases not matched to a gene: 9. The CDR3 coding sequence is TGTGCCAGCAGGGGACAGGGGATTCGAACGGAGCAGTACTTC. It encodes CASRGQGIRTEQYF.

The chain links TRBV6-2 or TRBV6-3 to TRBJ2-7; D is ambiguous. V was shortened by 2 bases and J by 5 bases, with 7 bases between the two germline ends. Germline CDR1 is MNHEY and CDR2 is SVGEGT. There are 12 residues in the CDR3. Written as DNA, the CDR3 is TGTGCCAGCAGTTACATGGGGAACGAGCAGTACTTC. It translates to CASSYMGNEQYF.

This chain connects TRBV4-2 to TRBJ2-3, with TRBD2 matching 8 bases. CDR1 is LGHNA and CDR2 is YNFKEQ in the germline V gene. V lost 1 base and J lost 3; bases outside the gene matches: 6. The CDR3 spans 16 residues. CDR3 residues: CASSQAGSGITDTQYF. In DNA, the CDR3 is TGTGCCAGCAGCCAAGCCGGTAGCGGGATAACAGATACGCAGTATTTT.

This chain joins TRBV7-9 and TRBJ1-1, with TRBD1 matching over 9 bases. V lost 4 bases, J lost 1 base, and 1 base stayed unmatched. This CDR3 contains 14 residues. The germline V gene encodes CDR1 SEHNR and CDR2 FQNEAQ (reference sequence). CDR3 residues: CASSSTGGNTEAFF. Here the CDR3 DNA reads TGTGCCAGCAGCTCGACAGGGGGGAACACTGAAGCTTTCTTT.

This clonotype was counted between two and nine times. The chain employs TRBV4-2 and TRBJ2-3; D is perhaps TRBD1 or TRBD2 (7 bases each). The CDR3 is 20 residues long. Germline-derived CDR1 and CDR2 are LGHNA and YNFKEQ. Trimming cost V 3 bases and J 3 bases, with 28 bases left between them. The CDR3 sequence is CASSHPGGGRGLRDTDTQYF. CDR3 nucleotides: TGTGCCAGCAGCCACCCGGGAGGAGGTAGGGGGCTACGGGATACAGATACGCAGTATTTT.

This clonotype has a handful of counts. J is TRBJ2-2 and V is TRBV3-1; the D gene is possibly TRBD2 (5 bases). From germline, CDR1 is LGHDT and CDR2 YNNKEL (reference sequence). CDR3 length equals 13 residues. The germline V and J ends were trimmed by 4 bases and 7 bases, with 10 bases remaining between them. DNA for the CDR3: TGTGCCAGCAGCCCCAGACGGGGCGGGGAGCTGTTTTTT. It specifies CASSPRRGGELFF.

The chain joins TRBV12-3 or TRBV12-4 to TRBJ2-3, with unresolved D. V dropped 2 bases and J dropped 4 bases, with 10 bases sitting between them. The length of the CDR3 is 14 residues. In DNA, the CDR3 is TGTGCCAGCAGTTTACGTAGTTGGGCAGATACGCAGTATTTT. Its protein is CASSLRSWADTQYF.

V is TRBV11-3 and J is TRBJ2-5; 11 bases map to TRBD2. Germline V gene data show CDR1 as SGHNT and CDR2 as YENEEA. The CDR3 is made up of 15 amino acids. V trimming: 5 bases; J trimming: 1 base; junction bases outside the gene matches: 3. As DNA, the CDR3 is TGTGCCAGCAGCACGGGACTAGCGGTCCAAGAGACCCAGTACTTC. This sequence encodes CASSTGLAVQETQYF.

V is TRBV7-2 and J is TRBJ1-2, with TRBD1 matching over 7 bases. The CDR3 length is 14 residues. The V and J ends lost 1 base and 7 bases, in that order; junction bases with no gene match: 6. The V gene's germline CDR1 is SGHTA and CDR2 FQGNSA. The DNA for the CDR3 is TGTGCCAGCAGCTTAGAAAGGGGGCTATCTGGCTACACCTTC. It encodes CASSLERGLSGYTF.

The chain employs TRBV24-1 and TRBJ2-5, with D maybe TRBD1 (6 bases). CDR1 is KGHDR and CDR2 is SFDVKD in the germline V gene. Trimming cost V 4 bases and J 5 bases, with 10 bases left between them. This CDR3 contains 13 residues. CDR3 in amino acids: CATSDTTGETQYF. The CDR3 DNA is TGTGCCACCAGTGACACGACAGGCGAGACCCAGTACTTC.

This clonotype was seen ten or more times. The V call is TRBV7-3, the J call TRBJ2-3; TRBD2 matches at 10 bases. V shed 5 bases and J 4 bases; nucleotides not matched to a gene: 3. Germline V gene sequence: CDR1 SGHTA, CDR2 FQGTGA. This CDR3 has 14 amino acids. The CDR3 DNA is TGTGCCAGCAGCCTCAGCGGGGGGGCAGATACGCAGTATTTT. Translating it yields CASSLSGGADTQYF.

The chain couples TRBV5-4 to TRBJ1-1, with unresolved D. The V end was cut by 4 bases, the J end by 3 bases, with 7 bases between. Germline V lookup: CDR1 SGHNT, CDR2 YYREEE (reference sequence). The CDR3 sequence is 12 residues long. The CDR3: CASSEADTEAFF. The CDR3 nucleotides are TGTGCCAGCAGCGAGGCCGACACTGAAGCTTTCTTT.

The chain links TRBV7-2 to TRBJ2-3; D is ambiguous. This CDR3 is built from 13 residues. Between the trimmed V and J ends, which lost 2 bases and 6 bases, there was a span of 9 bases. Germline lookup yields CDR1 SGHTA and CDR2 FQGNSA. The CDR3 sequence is CASSLSPKDTQYF. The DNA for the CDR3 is TGTGCCAGCAGCTTAAGTCCTAAGGATACGCAGTATTTT.

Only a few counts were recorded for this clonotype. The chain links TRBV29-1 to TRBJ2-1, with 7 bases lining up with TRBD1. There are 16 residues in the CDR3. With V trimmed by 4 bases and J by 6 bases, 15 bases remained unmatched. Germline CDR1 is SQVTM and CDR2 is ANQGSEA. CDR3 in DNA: TGCAGCGTTGGGGGAACAGGGGCCCACTTCTCCAATGAGCAGTTCTTC. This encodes CSVGGTGAHFSNEQFF.

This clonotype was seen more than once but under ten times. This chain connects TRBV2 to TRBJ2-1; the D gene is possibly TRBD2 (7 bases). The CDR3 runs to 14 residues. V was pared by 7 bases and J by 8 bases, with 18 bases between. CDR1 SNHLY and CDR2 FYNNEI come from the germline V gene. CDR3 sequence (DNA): TGTGCCAGCACGGGTGGACTAGAGGGGGATGAGCAGTTCTTC. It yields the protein CASTGGLEGDEQFF. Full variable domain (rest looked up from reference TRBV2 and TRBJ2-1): EPEVTQTPSHQVTQMGQEVILRCVPISNHLYFYWYRQILGQKVEFLVSFYNNEISEKSEIFDDQFSVERPDGSNFTLKIRSTKLEDSAMYFCASTGGLEGDEQFFGPGTRLTVL.

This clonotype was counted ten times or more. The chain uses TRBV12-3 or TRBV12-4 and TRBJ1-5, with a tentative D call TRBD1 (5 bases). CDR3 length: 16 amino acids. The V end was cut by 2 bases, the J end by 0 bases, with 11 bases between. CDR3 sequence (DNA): TGTGCCAGCAGTTTATCGGCGGGACTTAGCAATCAGCCCCAGCATTTT. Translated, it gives CASSLSAGLSNQPQHF.

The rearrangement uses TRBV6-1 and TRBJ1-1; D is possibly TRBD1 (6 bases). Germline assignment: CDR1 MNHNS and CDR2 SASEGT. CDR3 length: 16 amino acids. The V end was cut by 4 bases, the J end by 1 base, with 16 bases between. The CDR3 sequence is CASSAPQGLGNTEAFF. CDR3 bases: TGTGCCAGCAGTGCTCCACAGGGCTTGGGGAACACTGAAGCTTTCTTT.

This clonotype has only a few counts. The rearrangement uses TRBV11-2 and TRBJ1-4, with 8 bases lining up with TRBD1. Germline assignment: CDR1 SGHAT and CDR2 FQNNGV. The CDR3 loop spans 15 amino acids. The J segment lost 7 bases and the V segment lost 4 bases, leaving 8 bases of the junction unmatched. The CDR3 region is CASSSAGTGREKLFF. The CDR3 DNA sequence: TGTGCCAGCAGCTCCGCTGGGACAGGACGTGAAAAACTGTTTTTT.

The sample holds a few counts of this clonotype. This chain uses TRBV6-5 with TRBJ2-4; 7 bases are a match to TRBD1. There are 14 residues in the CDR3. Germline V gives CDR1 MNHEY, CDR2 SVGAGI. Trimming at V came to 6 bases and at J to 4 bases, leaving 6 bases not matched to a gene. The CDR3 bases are TGTGCCAGCAGAACCGGGACAGCTAAAAACATTCAGTACTTC. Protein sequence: CASRTGTAKNIQYF.